These T cell receptor beta chains were read from a single sample in a study of CD8 T cells in Susac syndrome. TCRdb redid the calling of the immunoSEQ multiplex PCR reads with MiXCR, one entry per CDR3 protein. The sample holds 90,000 to 150,000 distinct CDR3 sequences; 92% are singletons and the top ten take less than 0.15%. The source material was CD4+ T cells from PBMCs. The source is a human donor in good health. CDR3s include the opening cysteine and the closing phenylalanine or tryptophan. Fields, in order: CDR3 DNA, CDR3 protein, J gene, V gene, CDR3 length, clone size, D gene. The D gene is left open where the match is weak. Expanded clones are given a class, and other clones once, few, many or no size at all.

TGTGCCAGCAGCTTAACAGGGGAAAAGACCCAGTACTTC | CASSLTGEKTQYF | TRBJ2-5 | TRBV6-2/TRBV6-3 | 13 | NA | TRBD1
TGCGCCAGCAGCTTGGCGGGGGTTTACACTGAAGCTTTCTTT | CASSLAGVYTEAFF | TRBJ1-1 | TRBV5-1 | 14 | NA | NA
TGTGCCAGCAGTTCACTAGCGGGGGCCCTAGGTACGCAGTATTTT | CASSSLAGALGTQYF | TRBJ2-3 | TRBV6-2/TRBV6-3 | 15 | NA | TRBD2
TGTGCCAGCAGTCCAACAGGGGGAAGGACCGGGGAGCTGTTTTTT | CASSPTGGRTGELFF | TRBJ2-2 | TRBV12-3/TRBV12-4 | 15 | NA | TRBD1
TGTGCCACCAGTAACAAGCGGGTGGGCGAGCAGTACTTC | CATSNKRVGEQYF | TRBJ2-7 | TRBV15 | 13 | NA | NA
TGTGCCAGCAGCCCCGACAGGGGAGCGGGCGGCTACACCTTC | CASSPDRGAGGYTF | TRBJ1-2 | TRBV5-6 | 14 | NA | TRBD1
TGTGCCAGCAGCCAAGTATCTACGCAGGCTTCACCCCTCCACTTT | CASSQVSTQASPLHF | TRBJ1-6 | TRBV14 | 15 | NA | NA
TGCAGCGTCGACCCGGGAGGCGAAGCTTTCTTT | CSVDPGGEAFF | TRBJ1-1 | TRBV29-1 | 11 | once | NA
TGCGCCAGCAGCCAAGTTAAACCACCCGGAGAGACCCAGTACTTC | CASSQVKPPGETQYF | TRBJ2-5 | TRBV4-3 | 15 | NA | NA
TGTGCCAGCTCACCTTCGCCTGGGGGCAATCAGCCCCAGCATTTT | CASSPSPGGNQPQHF | TRBJ1-5 | TRBV18 | 15 | NA | NA
TGTGCCAGTAGTATAGATCGAGGGGGCTGGCAGCCCCAGCATTTT | CASSIDRGGWQPQHF | TRBJ1-5 | TRBV19 | 15 | NA | TRBD1
TGTGCCACTAACCAGGGGATCTACGGCTACACCTTC | CATNQGIYGYTF | TRBJ1-2 | TRBV6-2/TRBV6-3 | 12 | NA | NA
TGTGCCAGCAGCCCTCGACAGGGTTCGGCAGAGACCCAGTACTTC | CASSPRQGSAETQYF | TRBJ2-5 | TRBV3-1 | 15 | NA | TRBD1
TGCAGCGTTAAGACAGGCTCGGGAGGAGAGACCCAGTACTTC | CSVKTGSGGETQYF | TRBJ2-5 | TRBV29-1 | 14 | NA | NA
TGTGCCAGCAGTTTAGCTGGGCCCAATCAGCCCCAGCATTTT | CASSLAGPNQPQHF | TRBJ1-5 | TRBV12-3/TRBV12-4 | 14 | NA | NA
TGTGCCAGCAGTGTGATAGGGGTGAATTCACCCCTCCACTTT | CASSVIGVNSPLHF | TRBJ1-6 | TRBV2 | 14 | NA | NA
TGCTGCAGCCGGGACAGCTCGACTGAAGCTTTCTTT | CCSRDSSTEAFF | TRBJ1-1 | TRBV29-1 | 12 | NA | TRBD1